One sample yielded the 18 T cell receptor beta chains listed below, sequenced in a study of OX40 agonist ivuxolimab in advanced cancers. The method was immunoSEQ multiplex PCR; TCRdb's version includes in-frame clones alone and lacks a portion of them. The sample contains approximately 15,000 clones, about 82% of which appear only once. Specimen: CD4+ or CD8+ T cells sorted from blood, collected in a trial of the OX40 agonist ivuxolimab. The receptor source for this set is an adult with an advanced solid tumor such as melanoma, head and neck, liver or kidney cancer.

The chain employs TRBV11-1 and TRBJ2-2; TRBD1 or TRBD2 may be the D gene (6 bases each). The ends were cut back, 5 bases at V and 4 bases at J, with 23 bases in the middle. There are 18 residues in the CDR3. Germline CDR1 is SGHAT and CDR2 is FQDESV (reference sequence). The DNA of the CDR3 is TGTGCCAGCAGCCAACGGAGGGACACCCGTTCAGGCACCGGGGAGCTGTTTTTT. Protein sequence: CASSQRRDTRSGTGELFF.

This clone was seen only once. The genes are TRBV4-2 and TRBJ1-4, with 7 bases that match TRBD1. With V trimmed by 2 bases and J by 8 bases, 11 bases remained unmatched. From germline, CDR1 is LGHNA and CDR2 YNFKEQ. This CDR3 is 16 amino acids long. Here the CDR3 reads CASSQTTGAREEKLFF. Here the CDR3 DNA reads TGTGCCAGCAGCCAAACCACAGGGGCGCGGGAGGAAAAACTGTTTTTT.

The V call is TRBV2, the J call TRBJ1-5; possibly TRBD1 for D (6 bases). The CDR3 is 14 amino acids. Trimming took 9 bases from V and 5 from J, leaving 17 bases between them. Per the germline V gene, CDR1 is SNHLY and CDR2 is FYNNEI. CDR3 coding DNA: TGTGCCAGTAAAGGAGGGGGTAGGGATCAGCCCCAGCATTTT. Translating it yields CASKGGGRDQPQHF.

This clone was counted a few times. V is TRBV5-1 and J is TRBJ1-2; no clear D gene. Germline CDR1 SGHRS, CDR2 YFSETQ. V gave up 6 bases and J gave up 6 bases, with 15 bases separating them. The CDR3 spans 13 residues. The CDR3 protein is CASTLSGIDGYTF. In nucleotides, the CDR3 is TGCGCCAGCACCCTTAGCGGGATTGATGGCTACACCTTC.

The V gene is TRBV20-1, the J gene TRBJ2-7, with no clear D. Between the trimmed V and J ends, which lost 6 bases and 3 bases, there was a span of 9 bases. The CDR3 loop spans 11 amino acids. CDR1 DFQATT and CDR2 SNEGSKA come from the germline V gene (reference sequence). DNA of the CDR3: TGCAGTGCCGATCTCGGCTACGAGCAGTACTTC. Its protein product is CSADLGYEQYF.

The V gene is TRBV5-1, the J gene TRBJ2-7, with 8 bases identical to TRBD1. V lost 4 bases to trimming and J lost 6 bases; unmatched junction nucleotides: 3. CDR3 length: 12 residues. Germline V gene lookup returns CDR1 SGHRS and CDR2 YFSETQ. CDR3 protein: CASSQTGAEQYF. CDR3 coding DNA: TGCGCCAGCAGCCAGACAGGGGCCGAGCAGTACTTC.

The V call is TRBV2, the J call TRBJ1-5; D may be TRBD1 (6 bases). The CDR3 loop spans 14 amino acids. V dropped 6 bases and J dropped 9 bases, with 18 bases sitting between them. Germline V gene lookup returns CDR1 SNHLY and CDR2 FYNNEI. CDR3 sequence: CASSATGPAWPQHF. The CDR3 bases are TGTGCCAGCAGCGCAACAGGGCCGGCTTGGCCCCAGCATTTT.

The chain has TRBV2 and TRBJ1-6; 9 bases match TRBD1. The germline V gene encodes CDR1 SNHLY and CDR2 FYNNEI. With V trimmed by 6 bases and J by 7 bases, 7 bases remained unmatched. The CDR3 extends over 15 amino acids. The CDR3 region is CASRDRGGGNSPLHF. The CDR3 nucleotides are TGTGCCAGCAGGGACAGGGGAGGTGGGAATTCACCCCTCCACTTT.

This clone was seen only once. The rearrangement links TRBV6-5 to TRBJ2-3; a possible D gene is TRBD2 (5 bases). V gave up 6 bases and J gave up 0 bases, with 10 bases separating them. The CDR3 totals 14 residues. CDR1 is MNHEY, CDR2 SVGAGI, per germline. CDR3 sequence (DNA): TGTGCCAGCAGGGGAGCGGTAAGCACAGATACGCAGTATTTT. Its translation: CASRGAVSTDTQYF.

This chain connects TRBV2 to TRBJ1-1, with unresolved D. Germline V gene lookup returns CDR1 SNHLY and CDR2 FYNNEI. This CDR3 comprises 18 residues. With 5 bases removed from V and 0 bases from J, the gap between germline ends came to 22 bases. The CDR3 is CASSPFRPGRIMNTEAFF. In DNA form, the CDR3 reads TGTGCCAGCAGTCCTTTTCGGCCCGGAAGAATCATGAACACTGAAGCTTTCTTT. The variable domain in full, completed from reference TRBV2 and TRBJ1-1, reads EPEVTQTPSHQVTQMGQEVILRCVPISNHLYFYWYRQILGQKVEFLVSFYNNEISEKSEIFDDQFSVERPDGSNFTLKIRSTKLEDSAMYFCASSPFRPGRIMNTEAFFGQGTRLTVV.

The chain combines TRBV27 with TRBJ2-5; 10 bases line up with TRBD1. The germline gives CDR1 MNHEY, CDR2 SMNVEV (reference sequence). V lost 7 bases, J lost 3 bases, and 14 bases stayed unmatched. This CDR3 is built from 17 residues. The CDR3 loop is CASTGQSGGTGEETQYF. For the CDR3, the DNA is TGTGCCAGCACCGGGCAGTCAGGTGGGACAGGGGAAGAGACCCAGTACTTC.

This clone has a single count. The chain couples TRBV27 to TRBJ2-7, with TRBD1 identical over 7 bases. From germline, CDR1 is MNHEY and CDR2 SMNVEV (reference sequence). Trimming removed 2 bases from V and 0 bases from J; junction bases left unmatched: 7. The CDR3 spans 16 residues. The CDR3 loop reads CASSLRGQTRSYEQYF. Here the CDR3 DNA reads TGTGCCAGCAGTTTACGGGGACAGACGCGCTCCTACGAGCAGTACTTC.

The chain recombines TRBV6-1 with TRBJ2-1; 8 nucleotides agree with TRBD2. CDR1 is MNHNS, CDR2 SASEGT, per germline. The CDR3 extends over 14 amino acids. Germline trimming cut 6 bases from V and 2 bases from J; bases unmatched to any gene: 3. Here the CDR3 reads CASRPGGTYNEQFF. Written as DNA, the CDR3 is TGTGCCAGCAGGCCGGGGGGGACCTACAATGAGCAGTTCTTC.

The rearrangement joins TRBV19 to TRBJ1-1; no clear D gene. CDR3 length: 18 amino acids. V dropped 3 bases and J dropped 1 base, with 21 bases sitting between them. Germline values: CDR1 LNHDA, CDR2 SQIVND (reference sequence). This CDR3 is CASSIPEGGDGGNTEAFF. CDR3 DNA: TGTGCCAGTAGTATTCCAGAAGGTGGGGATGGCGGGAACACTGAAGCTTTCTTT. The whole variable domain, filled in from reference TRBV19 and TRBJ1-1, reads DGGITQSPKYLFRKEGQNVTLSCEQNLNHDAMYWYRQDPGQGLRLIYYSQIVNDFQKGDIAEGYSVSREKKESFPLTVTSAQKNPTAFYLCASSIPEGGDGGNTEAFFGQGTRLTVV.

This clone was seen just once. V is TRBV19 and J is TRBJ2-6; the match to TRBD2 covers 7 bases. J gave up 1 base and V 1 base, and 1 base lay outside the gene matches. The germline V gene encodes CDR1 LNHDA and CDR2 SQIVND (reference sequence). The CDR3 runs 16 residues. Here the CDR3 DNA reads TGTGCCAGTAGTATAGCGGGGGGATCTGGGGCCAACGTCCTGACTTTC. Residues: CASSIAGGSGANVLTF. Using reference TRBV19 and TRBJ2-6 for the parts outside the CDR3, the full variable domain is DGGITQSPKYLFRKEGQNVTLSCEQNLNHDAMYWYRQDPGQGLRLIYYSQIVNDFQKGDIAEGYSVSREKKESFPLTVTSAQKNPTAFYLCASSIAGGSGANVLTFGAGSRLTVL.

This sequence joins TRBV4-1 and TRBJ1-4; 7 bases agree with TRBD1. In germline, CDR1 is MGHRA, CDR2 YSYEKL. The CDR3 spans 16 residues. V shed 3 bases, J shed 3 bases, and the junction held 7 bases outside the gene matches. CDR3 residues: CASSQGSGTANEKLFF. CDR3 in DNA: TGCGCCAGCAGCCAGGGGTCAGGGACAGCTAATGAAAAACTGTTTTTT.

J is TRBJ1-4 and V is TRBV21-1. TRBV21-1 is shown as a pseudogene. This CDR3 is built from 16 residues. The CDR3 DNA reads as TGTGCCAGCAGCCTAATGGGGGGTACAACTAATGAAAAACTGTTTTTT. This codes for CASSLMGGTTNEKLFF.

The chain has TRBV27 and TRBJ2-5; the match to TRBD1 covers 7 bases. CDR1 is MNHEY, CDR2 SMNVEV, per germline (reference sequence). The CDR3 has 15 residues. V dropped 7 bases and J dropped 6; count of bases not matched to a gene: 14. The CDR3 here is CASNISRGSCQTQYF. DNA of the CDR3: TGTGCCAGCAACATCTCCAGGGGGAGCTGTCAGACCCAGTACTTC.